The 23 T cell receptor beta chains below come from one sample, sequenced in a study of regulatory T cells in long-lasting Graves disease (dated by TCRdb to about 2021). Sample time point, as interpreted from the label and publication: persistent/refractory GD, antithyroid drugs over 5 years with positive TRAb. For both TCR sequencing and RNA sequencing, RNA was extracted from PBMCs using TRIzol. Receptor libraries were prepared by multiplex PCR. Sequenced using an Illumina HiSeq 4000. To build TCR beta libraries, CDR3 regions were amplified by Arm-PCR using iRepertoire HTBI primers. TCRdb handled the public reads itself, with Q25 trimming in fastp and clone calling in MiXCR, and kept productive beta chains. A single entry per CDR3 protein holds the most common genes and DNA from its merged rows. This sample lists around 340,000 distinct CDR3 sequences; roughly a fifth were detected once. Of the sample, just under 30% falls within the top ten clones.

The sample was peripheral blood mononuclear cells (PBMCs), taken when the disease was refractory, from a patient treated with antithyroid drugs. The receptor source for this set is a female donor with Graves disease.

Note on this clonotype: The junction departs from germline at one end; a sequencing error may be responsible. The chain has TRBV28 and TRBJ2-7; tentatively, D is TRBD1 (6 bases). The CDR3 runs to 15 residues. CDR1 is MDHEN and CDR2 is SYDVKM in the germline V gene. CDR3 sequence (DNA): TGTGCCAGCAGTTTGGGGGCAGGGGAGTCCTACGAGCGGTACTTC. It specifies CASSLGAGESYERYF.

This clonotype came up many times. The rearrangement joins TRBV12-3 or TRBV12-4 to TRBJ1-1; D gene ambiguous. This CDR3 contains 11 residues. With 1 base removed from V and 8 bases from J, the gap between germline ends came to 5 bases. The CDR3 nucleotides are TGTGCCAGCAGTTTAGGTCAAGAAGCTTTCTTT. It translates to CASSLGQEAFF.

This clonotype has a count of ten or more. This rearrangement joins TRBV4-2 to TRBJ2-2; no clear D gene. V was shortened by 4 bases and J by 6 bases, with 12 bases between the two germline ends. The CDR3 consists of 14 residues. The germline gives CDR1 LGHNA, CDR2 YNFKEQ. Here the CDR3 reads CASSPYLGPGELFF. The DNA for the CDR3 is TGTGCCAGCAGCCCGTATTTGGGCCCCGGGGAGCTGTTTTTT.

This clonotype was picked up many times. The CDR3 reads CASSPTGTGGNEQYF. The DNA of the CDR3 is TGTGCCAGCAGCCCCACCGGGACAGGGGGGAACGAGCAGTACTTC. The V call is TRBV12-3 or TRBV12-4, the J call TRBJ2-7; 11 positions agree with TRBD1. This CDR3 spans 15 amino acids. Unmatched junction bases numbered 9, after V lost 6 bases and J lost 5 bases.

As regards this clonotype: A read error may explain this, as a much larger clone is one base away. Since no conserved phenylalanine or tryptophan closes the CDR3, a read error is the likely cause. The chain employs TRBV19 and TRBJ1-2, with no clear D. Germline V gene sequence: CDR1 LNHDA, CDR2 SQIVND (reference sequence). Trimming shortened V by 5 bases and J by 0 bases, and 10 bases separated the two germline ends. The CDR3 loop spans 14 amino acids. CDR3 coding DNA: TGTGCCAGTAGTGTCGGTATAGCTAACTATGGCTACACCCTC. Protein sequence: CASSVGIANYGYTL.

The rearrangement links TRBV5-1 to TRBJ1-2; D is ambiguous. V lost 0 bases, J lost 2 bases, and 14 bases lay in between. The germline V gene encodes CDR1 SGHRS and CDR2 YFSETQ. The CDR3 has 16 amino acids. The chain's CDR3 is CASSLVPSTVNYGYTF. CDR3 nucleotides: TGCGCCAGCAGCTTGGTACCGTCTACGGTAAACTATGGCTACACCTTC.

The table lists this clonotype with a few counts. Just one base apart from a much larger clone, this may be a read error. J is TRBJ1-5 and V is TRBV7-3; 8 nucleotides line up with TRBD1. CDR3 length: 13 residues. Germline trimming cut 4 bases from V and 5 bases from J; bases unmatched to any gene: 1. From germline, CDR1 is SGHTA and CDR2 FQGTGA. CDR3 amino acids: CASSSTGDQPQHF. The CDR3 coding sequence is TGTGCCAGCAGCTCGACAGGGGATCAGCCCCAGCATTTT. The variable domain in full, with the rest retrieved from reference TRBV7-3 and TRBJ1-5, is GAGVSQTPSNKVTEKGKYVELRCDPISGHTALYWYRQSLGQGPEFLIYFQGTGAADDSGLPNDRFFAVRPEGSVSTLKIQRTERGDSAVYLCASSSTGDQPQHFGDGTRLSIL.

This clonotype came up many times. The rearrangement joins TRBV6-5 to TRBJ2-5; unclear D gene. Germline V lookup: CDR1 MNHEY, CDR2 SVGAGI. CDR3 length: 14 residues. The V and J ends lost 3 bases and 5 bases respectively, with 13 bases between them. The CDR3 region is CASSYNSLGETQYF. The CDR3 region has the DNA TGTGCCAGCAGTTATAATAGCCTCGGGGAGACCCAGTACTTC.

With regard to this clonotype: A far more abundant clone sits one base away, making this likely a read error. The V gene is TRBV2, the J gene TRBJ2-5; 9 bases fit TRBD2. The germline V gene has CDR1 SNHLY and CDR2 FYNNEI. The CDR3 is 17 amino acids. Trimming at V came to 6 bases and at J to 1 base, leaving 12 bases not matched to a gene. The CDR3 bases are TGTGCCAGCAGCTGGACGCGGCGGGGGGGGGTCCAAGAGACCCAGTACTTC. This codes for CASSWTRRGGVQETQYF.

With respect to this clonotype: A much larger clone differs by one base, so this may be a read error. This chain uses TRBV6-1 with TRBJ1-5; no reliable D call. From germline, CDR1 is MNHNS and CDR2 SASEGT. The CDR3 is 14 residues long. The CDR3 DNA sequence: TGTGCCAGCAGCGTTGACGTTAGCAGTCAGCCCCAGCATTTT. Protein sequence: CASSVDVSSQPQHF.

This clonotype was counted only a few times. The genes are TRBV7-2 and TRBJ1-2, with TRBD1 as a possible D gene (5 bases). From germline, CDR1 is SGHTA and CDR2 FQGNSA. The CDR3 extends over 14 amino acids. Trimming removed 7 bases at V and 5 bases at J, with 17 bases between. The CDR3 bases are TGTGCCAGCACTAAAACCTCGGGGCTTTATGGCTACACCTTC. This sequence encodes CASTKTSGLYGYTF.

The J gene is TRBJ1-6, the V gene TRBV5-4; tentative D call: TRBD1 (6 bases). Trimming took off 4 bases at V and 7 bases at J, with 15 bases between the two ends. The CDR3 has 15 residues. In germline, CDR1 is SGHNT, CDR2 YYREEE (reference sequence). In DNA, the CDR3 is TGTGCCAGCAGCATCCTACAGGGACAAAATTCACCCCTCCACTTT. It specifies CASSILQGQNSPLHF.

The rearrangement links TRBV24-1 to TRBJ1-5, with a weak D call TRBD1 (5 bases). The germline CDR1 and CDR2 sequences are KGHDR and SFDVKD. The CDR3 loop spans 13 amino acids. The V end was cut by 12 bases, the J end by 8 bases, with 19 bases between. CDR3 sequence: CALRRGGLKPQHF. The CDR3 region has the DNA TGTGCCTTGCGCCGGGGGGGTCTAAAGCCCCAGCATTTT.

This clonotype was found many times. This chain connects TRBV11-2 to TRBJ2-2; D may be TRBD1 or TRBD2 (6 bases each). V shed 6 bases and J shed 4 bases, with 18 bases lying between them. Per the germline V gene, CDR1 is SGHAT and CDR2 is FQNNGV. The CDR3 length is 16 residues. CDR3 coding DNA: TGTGCCAGCAGTTTAAGTCCGCCGGGGGCCACCGGGGAGCTGTTTTTT. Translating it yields CASSLSPPGATGELFF.

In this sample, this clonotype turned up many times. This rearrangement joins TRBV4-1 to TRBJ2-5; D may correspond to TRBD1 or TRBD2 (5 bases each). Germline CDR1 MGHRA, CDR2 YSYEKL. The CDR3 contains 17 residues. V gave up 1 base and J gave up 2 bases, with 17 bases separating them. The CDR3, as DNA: TGCGCCAGCAGCCAAGGACGGCTCCGGGGCAGACAAGAGACCCAGTACTTC. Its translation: CASSQGRLRGRQETQYF.

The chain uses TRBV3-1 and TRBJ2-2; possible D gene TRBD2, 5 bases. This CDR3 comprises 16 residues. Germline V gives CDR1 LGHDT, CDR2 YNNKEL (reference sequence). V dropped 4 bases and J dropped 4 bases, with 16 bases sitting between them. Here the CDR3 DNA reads TGTGCCAGCAGCCCTCCGGGAATACGCATCACCGGGGAGCTGTTTTTT. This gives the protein CASSPPGIRITGELFF.

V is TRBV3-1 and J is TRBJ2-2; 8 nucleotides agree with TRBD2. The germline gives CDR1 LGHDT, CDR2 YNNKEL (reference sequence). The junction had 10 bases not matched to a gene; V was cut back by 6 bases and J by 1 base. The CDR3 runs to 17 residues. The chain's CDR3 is CASSPPASGLNTGELFF. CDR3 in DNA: TGTGCCAGCAGTCCCCCGGCTAGCGGGCTGAACACCGGGGAGCTGTTTTTT.

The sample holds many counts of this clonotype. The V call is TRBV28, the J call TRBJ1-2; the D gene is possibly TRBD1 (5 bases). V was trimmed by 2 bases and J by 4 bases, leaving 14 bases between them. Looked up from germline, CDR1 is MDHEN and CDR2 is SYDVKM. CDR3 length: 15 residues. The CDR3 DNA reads TGTGCCAGCAGTTTAGGGGGGGATTCTGTCTATGGCTACACCTTC. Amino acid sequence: CASSLGGDSVYGYTF.

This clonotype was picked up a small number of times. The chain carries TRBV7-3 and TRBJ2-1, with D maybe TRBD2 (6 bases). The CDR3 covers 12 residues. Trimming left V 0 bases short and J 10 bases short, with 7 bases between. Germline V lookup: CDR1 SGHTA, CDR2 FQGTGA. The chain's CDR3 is CASSLTSGEQFF. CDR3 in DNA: TGTGCCAGCAGCTTAACTAGCGGAGAGCAGTTCTTC.

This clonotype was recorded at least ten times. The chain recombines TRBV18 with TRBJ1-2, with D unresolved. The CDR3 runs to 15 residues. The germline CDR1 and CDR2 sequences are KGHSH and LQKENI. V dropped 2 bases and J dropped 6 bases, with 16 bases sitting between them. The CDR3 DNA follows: TGTGCCAGCTCACCAAGGACCGCCGTCTGGGATGGCTACACCTTC. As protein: CASSPRTAVWDGYTF.

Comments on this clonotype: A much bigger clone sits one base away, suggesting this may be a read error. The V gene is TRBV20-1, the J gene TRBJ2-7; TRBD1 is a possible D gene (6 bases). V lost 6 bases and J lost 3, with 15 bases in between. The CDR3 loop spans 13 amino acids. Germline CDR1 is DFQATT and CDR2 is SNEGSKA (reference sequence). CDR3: CSASSDRRYEQYF. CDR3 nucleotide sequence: TGCAGTGCCTCCTCTGACAGGCGCTACGAGCAGTACTTC.

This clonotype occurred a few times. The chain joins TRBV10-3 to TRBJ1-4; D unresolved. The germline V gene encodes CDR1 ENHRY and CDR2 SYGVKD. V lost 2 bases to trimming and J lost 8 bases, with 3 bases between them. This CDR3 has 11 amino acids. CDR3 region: CAISEREKLFF. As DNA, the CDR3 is TGTGCCATCAGTGAGAGGGAAAAACTGTTTTTT.

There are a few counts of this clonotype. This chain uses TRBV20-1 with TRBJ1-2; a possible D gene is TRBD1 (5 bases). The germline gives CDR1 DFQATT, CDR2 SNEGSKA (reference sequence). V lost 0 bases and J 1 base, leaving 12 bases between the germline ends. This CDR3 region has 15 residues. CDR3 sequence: CSARDTQGLNYGYTF. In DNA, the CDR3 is TGCAGTGCTAGAGATACGCAGGGCCTTAACTATGGCTACACCTTC.